This T cell receptor beta chain was sequenced for a study of T cell responses to AZD1222 COVID-19 vaccine. Study-level information: Doses given second, at about 4 or about 12 weeks, were pooled.

The method was immunoSEQ multiplex PCR; TCRdb's version includes in-frame clones alone and lacks a portion of them. The repertoire holds 160,000 or so clones, roughly 91% seen once, with 1.5% to 2% in the top ten. Germline V gene lookup returns CDR1 SGHRS and CDR2 YFSETQ. The trim removed 0 bases at V and 11 bases at J, leaving 8 bases unmatched. The CDR3 is 14 amino acids. The V call is TRBV5-1, the J call TRBJ1-5; 7 bases line up with TRBD1. The clonotype was recovered from an adult in good health. Sequenced material: peripheral blood, taken on day 0 of AZD1222 vaccination. CDR3 protein: CASSLAGGPGSQHF. The CDR3 nucleotides read TGCGCCAGCAGCTTGGCAGGGGGTCCCGGTTCCCAGCATTTT.